This T cell receptor (beta chain) was captured by sequencing in a study of cytomegalovirus exposure and HLA in healthy donors. Study findings and constraints: The classifier reportedly diagnosed cytomegalovirus status with high sensitivity and specificity. In terms of immune exposure information, only CMV serostatus was available. Listed as cytomegalovirus-associated were 150 to 200 TCR beta chains.

The PCR contained 60 Vbeta and 13 Jbeta primers. This table comes from immunoSEQ multiplex PCR, and its TCRdb copy is limited to in-frame clones, with some not included. The data show over 50,000 clones, around 83% seen once. A remark on this clone: The target antigen is unknown.

V was shortened by 5 bases and J by 6 bases, with 20 bases between the two germline ends. Germline V gives CDR1 SGHTA, CDR2 FQGNSA. CDR3 length: 16 residues. This TCR was recovered from a man aged 35 to 55 in good health and CMV-seronegative. The rearrangement links TRBV7-2 to TRBJ1-5, with D possibly TRBD1 on 6 matching bases. Material for sequencing was PBMCs. The CDR3 DNA is TGTGCCAGCAGCGCTAGTCCCAGGGGTGGTGGTCAGCCCCAGCATTTT. Amino acid sequence: CASSASPRGGGQPQHF.